Following are 18 T cell receptor beta chains from one sample sequenced in a study of CD8+ T cells in alopecia areata. It was cDNA, reverse transcribed from extracted RNA, that served as the sequencing template. Generated by immunoSEQ multiplex PCR, the TCRdb table keeps only in-frame clones and is missing some. The sample contains 250,000 to 350,000 clones, about 60% of which appear only once. Documented treatment: oral pan-JAK inhibitor, 5-10 mg twice daily. The material was CD4+ T cells sorted from blood, obtained at roughly week 52, from a patient treated with tofacitinib. The receptors derive from a human donor with alopecia areata.

This chain connects TRBV5-6 to TRBJ2-5; no clear D gene. This CDR3 is 13 amino acids long. V lost 3 bases and J lost 2, with 8 bases in between. CDR1 is SGHDT and CDR2 is YYEEEE in the germline V gene. CDR3 bases: TGTGCCAGCAGCTGGAATAGGCAAGAGACCCAGTACTTC. Protein sequence: CASSWNRQETQYF.

V and J are TRBV5-1 and TRBJ2-5; 9 nucleotides match TRBD2. Germline CDR1 reads SGHRS; CDR2 reads YFSETQ. After removal of 8 bases from V and 7 bases from J, the junction contained 9 bases not matched to a gene. This CDR3 has 13 residues. CDR3 nucleotide sequence: TGCGCCAGTTTGGCTAGCGGGACTGGGACCCAGTACTTC. This gives the protein CASLASGTGTQYF.

This chain joins TRBV29-1 and TRBJ2-4; no firm D call. The CDR3 totals 12 residues. V was cut by 4 bases and J by 7 bases, with 11 bases left in between. Per germline, CDR1 SQVTM and CDR2 ANQGSEA. CDR3 nucleotide sequence: TGCAGCGTTGGAGGTCAGAGGAACATTCAGTACTTC. It yields the protein CSVGGQRNIQYF.

V gene TRBV30 combines with J gene TRBJ2-1; weak D call: TRBD2 (5 bases). This CDR3 region has 12 residues. Germline-derived CDR1 and CDR2 are GTSNPN and SVGIG (reference sequence). V was cut by 0 bases and J by 9 bases, with 9 bases left in between. CDR3 protein: CAWSVYRGEQFF. CDR3 nucleotide sequence: TGTGCCTGGAGTGTATACCGGGGTGAGCAGTTCTTC.

The J gene is TRBJ2-7, the V gene TRBV30; a possible D gene is TRBD1 (5 bases). The germline V gene encodes CDR1 GTSNPN and CDR2 SVGIG (reference sequence). V was cut by 2 bases and J by 4 bases, with 12 bases left in between. This CDR3 spans 13 amino acids. CDR3 bases: TGTGCCTGGAGTTTAACAGGACCGTACGAGCAGTACTTC. The encoded protein is CAWSLTGPYEQYF.

This clone has just one count. The chain is built from TRBV30 and TRBJ2-1; TRBD2 matches at 11 bases. Germline CDR1 GTSNPN, CDR2 SVGIG (reference sequence). This CDR3 comprises 16 residues. V lost 2 bases and J lost 0; bases outside the gene matches: 3. Here the CDR3 reads CAWSPSGGSSYNEQFF. The CDR3 DNA reads as TGTGCCTGGAGTCCTAGCGGGGGGAGCTCCTACAATGAGCAGTTCTTC.

Details on this clone: The conserved closing phenylalanine or tryptophan is absent in this CDR3, likely reflecting a read error. Because the CDR3's place on the DNA is in doubt, the DNA is left out and the CDR3 is given as listed by TCRdb. CDR3 protein: CASSQGSRETR. The V call is TRBV4-1, the J call TRBJ1-1. The CDR3 is 11 residues long, ends included. Looked up from germline, CDR1 is MGHRA and CDR2 is YSYEKL.

V is TRBV4-2 and J is TRBJ2-7; 9 bases match TRBD2. Looked up from germline, CDR1 is LGHNA and CDR2 is YNFKEQ. This CDR3 comprises 16 residues. The trim removed 4 bases at V and 2 bases at J, leaving 9 bases unmatched. DNA of the CDR3: TGTGCCAGCAGCCCCGATCTAGCGGGAATCCCCTACGAGCAGTACTTC. Residues: CASSPDLAGIPYEQYF.

The chain links TRBV5-4 to TRBJ1-1, with D unclear. Trimming took off 3 bases at V and 0 bases at J, with 9 bases between the two ends. Germline CDR1 and CDR2: SGHNT and YYREEE (reference sequence). There are 14 residues in the CDR3. CDR3 sequence reads: CASSSGRMNTEAFF. The CDR3, as DNA: TGTGCCAGCAGCTCAGGACGGATGAACACTGAAGCTTTCTTT.

The sample holds a few counts of this clone. V and J are TRBV6-6 and TRBJ2-5; either TRBD1 or TRBD2 may fit D (5 bases each). Trimming took 4 bases from V and 9 from J, leaving 9 bases between them. Germline V gene data show CDR1 as MNHNY and CDR2 as SVGAGI (reference sequence). The CDR3 loop spans 11 amino acids. The chain's CDR3 is CASSFQGPQYF. For the CDR3, the DNA is TGTGCCAGCAGTTTTCAGGGACCCCAGTACTTC.

A few counts support this clone. V is TRBV11-2 and J is TRBJ1-1; possible D gene TRBD1, 6 bases. This CDR3 contains 12 residues. V gave up 5 bases and J gave up 4 bases, with 8 bases separating them. The germline gives CDR1 SGHAT, CDR2 FQNNGV. The CDR3 DNA is TGTGCCAGCAGCCGAGGGGGCACTGAAGCTTTCTTT. Protein: CASSRGGTEAFF.

The CDR3 here is CASSSSQGNGYTF. In DNA, the CDR3 is TGTGCCAGCAGCTCGAGCCAGGGTAATGGCTACACCTTC. V usage is TRBV7-8 and J usage is TRBJ1-2, with a possible D match to TRBD1 (5 bases). Germline lookup yields CDR1 SGHVS and CDR2 FQNEAQ. The CDR3 runs to 13 residues. V was trimmed by 4 bases and J by 6 bases, leaving 12 bases between them.

A few counts support this clone. The CDR3 sequence is CASSYSGSKETQYF. The CDR3 coding sequence is TGTGCCAGCAGTTACTCGGGCAGCAAAGAGACCCAGTACTTC. The chain is built from TRBV6-5 and TRBJ2-5; D is ambiguous. The CDR3 is made up of 14 amino acids. Germline values: CDR1 MNHEY, CDR2 SVGAGI. V was trimmed by 0 bases and J by 3 bases, leaving 8 bases between them.

V and J are TRBV30 and TRBJ1-2; D ambiguous. Trimming cost V 5 bases and J 7 bases, with 8 bases left between them. There are 10 residues in the CDR3. Germline V gene lookup returns CDR1 GTSNPN and CDR2 SVGIG (reference sequence). The CDR3 DNA reads TGTGCCTGGGGTCGGAGTGGCTACACCTTC. It is translated as CAWGRSGYTF.

In this sample, this clone turned up a few times. The V call is TRBV27, the J call TRBJ1-2, with D unclear. The CDR3 is 13 amino acids. The V end was cut by 3 bases, the J end by 7 bases, with 12 bases between. Germline V lookup: CDR1 MNHEY, CDR2 SMNVEV (reference sequence). The CDR3 DNA sequence: TGTGCCAGCAGTTTTAGAAAGTGGCTTGGCTACACCTTC. It codes for CASSFRKWLGYTF.

J is TRBJ1-1 and V is TRBV7-3; no clear D. Trimming took off 2 bases at V and 4 bases at J, with 20 bases between the two ends. This CDR3 is built from 17 residues. Germline CDR1 is SGHTA and CDR2 is FQGTGA. The CDR3 region has the DNA TGTGCCAGCAGCTTACGTGCTGGGAGGGATTTGAGCACTGAAGCTTTCTTT. It codes for CASSLRAGRDLSTEAFF.

The chain has TRBV27 and TRBJ2-6, with 7 nucleotides matching TRBD2. Germline CDR1 and CDR2: MNHEY and SMNVEV (reference sequence). Trimming removed 6 bases from V and 1 base from J; junction bases left unmatched: 18. The CDR3 length is 20 residues. As DNA, the CDR3 is TGTGCCAGCAGCCCCGGGGGGTCAGGAGGCGCCTTTTCTGGGGCCAACGTCCTGACTTTC. It codes for CASSPGGSGGAFSGANVLTF. Full variable domain (missing parts from reference TRBV27 and TRBJ2-6): EAQVTQNPRYLITVTGKKLTVTCSQNMNHEYMSWYRQDPGLGLRQIYYSMNVEVTDKGDVPEGYKVSRKEKRNFPLILESPSPNQTSLYFCASSPGGSGGAFSGANVLTFGAGSRLTVL.

The chain employs TRBV6-5 and TRBJ1-2, with D hard to call. From germline, CDR1 is MNHEY and CDR2 SVGAGI. Trimming shortened V by 2 bases and J by 2 bases, and 6 bases separated the two germline ends. The length of the CDR3 is 13 residues. The CDR3 spells CASSYDKNYGYTF. In nucleotides, the CDR3 is TGTGCCAGCAGTTACGACAAAAACTATGGCTACACCTTC.